The 19 T cell receptor beta chains below all came from one sample that was sequenced in a study of tumor-infiltrating lymphocytes in primary liver carcinoma. Unsorted bulk tissue, 20-30 mg of it, served as the source for co-extraction of RNA and DNA. Reverse transcription of around 500 ng total RNA with a constant-region primer produced TCR beta cDNA. Three rounds of nested multiplex PCR with slightly modified ARM-PCR produced TCR beta libraries. TRBV1-TRBV30 forward primers and a C-beta reverse primer were used in the first two PCR rounds, which each ran for about 11 cycles. TCRdb called the multiplex PCR reads again in MiXCR, with one record for every CDR3 protein. The table records about 37,000 distinct CDR3 sequences, roughly 80% of them present only once. Source material: tumor-adjacent normal liver tissue. The receptor set was obtained from a man aged 35-49 years with primary liver carcinoma and hepatitis B virus infection.

This clonotype is medium-sized (0.01 to 0.1%) by share. The chain combines TRBV5-1 with TRBJ1-1, with TRBD1 matching over 8 bases. Germline V CDR1 and CDR2: SGHRS, YFSETQ. V lost 4 bases to trimming and J lost 5 bases; unmatched junction nucleotides: 7. The CDR3 has 14 residues. CDR3 DNA: TGCGCCAGCAGCGCCGCAGGGGGCTATACTGAAGCTTTCTTT. Translated: CASSAAGGYTEAFF.

Comments on this clonotype: This CDR3 fails to terminate in the conserved phenylalanine or tryptophan, so it likely reflects a read error. V usage is TRBV12-5 and J usage is TRBJ2-1; a weak D match, TRBD1 (9 bases). The CDR3 totals 20 residues. In germline, CDR1 is LGHNT, CDR2 FRNRAP. V was clipped by 1 base and J by 8 bases, with 30 bases between them. CDR3 amino acids: CASGLDWGQGLVGARHEQFS. The CDR3 DNA follows: TGTGCTAGTGGTTTGGACTGGGGACAGGGACTAGTGGGAGCACGACATGAGCAGTTCTCC.

Worth noting for this clonotype: A much larger clone differs from this one at a single base, so this may be a read error. The gene calls are TRBV27 and TRBJ2-3; possibly TRBD1 or TRBD2 for D (5 bases each). V was pared by 3 bases and J by 7 bases, with 17 bases between. The CDR3 totals 15 residues. Looked up from germline, CDR1 is MNHEY and CDR2 is SMNVEV (reference sequence). CDR3 loop: CASSFSMRGSHTQYF. The CDR3 DNA is TGTGCCAGCAGTTTTTCGATGAGGGGATCACATACGCAGTATTTT.

Concerning this clonotype: This may come from a read error, since a much larger clone is one base off. The gene calls are TRBV2 and TRBJ2-1; 9 bases line up with TRBD2. The CDR3 length is 14 residues. CDR1 and CDR2 (germline): SNHLY, FYNNEI. For the CDR3, the DNA is TGTACCAGCAGTGCACTAGCGGGCTACAATGAGCAGTTCTTC. Translating gives CTSSALAGYNEQFF.

In regard to this clonotype: Likely a read error: the CDR3 ends without its conserved phenylalanine or tryptophan. This chain links TRBV28 with TRBJ2-7, with 11 bases aligning to TRBD2. The CDR3 is 16 amino acids. Looked up from germline, CDR1 is MDHEN and CDR2 is SYDVKM. CDR3 sequence (DNA): TGTGACAGCAGCCCAAGGACTAGCGGGCTTTCCTACGAGCAGTACCTC. Amino acids: CDSSPRTSGLSYEQYL.

Notes on this clonotype: The junction and the germline gene differ at one end; a read error may be behind it. The chain recombines TRBV7-8 with TRBJ2-3; 10 bases are a match to TRBD2. The CDR3 is 16 amino acids. Germline lookup yields CDR1 SGHVS and CDR2 FQNEAQ. Written as DNA, the CDR3 is TGTGCCAACAGCTACGGACTAGCGGACGACACAGATACACAGTATTTT. This sequence encodes CANSYGLADDTDTQYF.

By share, this clonotype counts as medium-sized (0.01 to 0.1%). The chain links TRBV29-1 to TRBJ2-2; tentative D call: TRBD1 (6 bases). CDR1 is SQVTM, CDR2 ANQGSEA, per germline. The germline V and J ends were trimmed by 6 bases and 8 bases, with 13 bases remaining between them. CDR3 length: 12 residues. Here the CDR3 reads CSVRAGTGELFF. CDR3 in DNA: TGCAGCGTCCGAGCCGGGACAGGGGAGCTGTTTTTT.

A word on this clonotype: Relative to the germline gene, one junction end is altered; a read error may explain this. V and J are TRBV5-1 and TRBJ2-3; 7 bases fit TRBD1. This CDR3 comprises 15 residues. Germline values: CDR1 SGHRS, CDR2 YFSETQ. For the CDR3, the DNA is TGCGCCAGCGGCTTGGATCAGGGGGACACAGATACGCAGTATTTT. It translates to CASGLDQGDTDTQYF.

To note about this clonotype: Sequence at one end of the junction differs from germline and may be a read error. The chain carries TRBV29-1 and TRBJ2-5; 8 positions agree with TRBD1. The V gene's germline CDR1 is SQVTM and CDR2 ANQGSEA. CDR3 length: 15 amino acids. This chain's CDR3 is CCVVGTGPPRETQYF. DNA of the CDR3: TGCTGCGTTGTGGGGACAGGACCTCCGAGGGAGACCCAGTACTTC.

This clonotype came up a few times. Because the CDR3 is missing its conserved closing phenylalanine or tryptophan, this is likely a read error. The chain has TRBV5-5 and TRBJ1-2; D is unresolved. Trimming pared 4 bases from V and 1 base from J, leaving 17 bases between. CDR3 length: 16 residues. CDR1 and CDR2 (germline): SGHKS, YYEKEE (reference sequence). For the CDR3, the DNA is TGTGCCAGCAGCCCCTGTGACACCTCGATTAACTATGGCTACACCTCC. Residues: CASSPCDTSINYGYTS.

V is TRBV4-1 and J is TRBJ2-4; D is undetermined. Germline V gene sequence: CDR1 MGHRA, CDR2 YSYEKL. CDR3 length: 17 amino acids. V lost 0 bases to trimming and J lost 0 bases, with 12 bases between them. CDR3 loop: CASSQDSCAKAKNIQYF. CDR3 nucleotide sequence: TGCGCCAGCAGCCAAGATTCCTGTGCTAAAGCCAAAAACATTCAGTACTTC.

Only a few counts were recorded for this clonotype. As the CDR3 is not closed by the conserved phenylalanine or tryptophan, this likely results from a read error. This chain links TRBV29-1 with TRBJ2-1; 7 nucleotides agree with TRBD2. This CDR3 contains 16 residues. Per germline, CDR1 SQVTM and CDR2 ANQGSEA. The trim removed 0 bases at V and 5 bases at J, leaving 10 bases unmatched. CDR3 residues: CSVEELKTSADNEQFS. Here the CDR3 DNA reads TGCAGCGTTGAAGAGTTGAAAACTAGCGCCGACAATGAGCAGTTCTCC.

Comment on this clonotype: The conserved final phenylalanine or tryptophan is absent from the CDR3, which likely points to a read error. The chain couples TRBV11-2 to TRBJ2-1; the D call may be TRBD1 or TRBD2 (6 bases each). Per germline, CDR1 SGHAT and CDR2 FQNNGV. V lost 3 bases and J lost 6, with 18 bases in between. The CDR3 contains 16 residues. The CDR3 sequence: CASSFGGWGRFNEQFI. The CDR3, as DNA: TGTGCCAGCAGCTTTGGGGGGTGGGGGCGCTTCAATGAGCAGTTCATC.

Details on this clonotype: The junction and the germline gene differ at one end; a read error may be behind it. V and J are TRBV6-1 and TRBJ1-5; perhaps TRBD1 as D (6 bases). The CDR3 is made up of 14 amino acids. Germline V gene data show CDR1 as MNHNS and CDR2 as SASEGT. In nucleotides, the CDR3 is TGTGCCAGCAGTGAATCAGGGGAAGTCCAACCCCAGGATTTT. This sequence encodes CASSESGEVQPQDF.

V and J are TRBV5-4 and TRBJ2-3; 7 nucleotides match TRBD2. The length of the CDR3 is 20 residues. CDR1 and CDR2 (germline): SGHNT, YYREEE (reference sequence). J was trimmed by 2 bases and V by 3 bases; bases with no gene match: 21. DNA for the CDR3: TGTGCCAGCAGCTCGGGGGGAGTGGGATGGCACGTACCCCACACAGATACGCAGTATTTT. This sequence encodes CASSSGGVGWHVPHTDTQYF. Drawing the rest from reference TRBV5-4 and TRBJ2-3, the complete variable domain is ETGVTQSPTHLIKTRGQQVTLRCSSQSGHNTVSWYQQALGQGPQFIFQYYREEENGRGNFPPRFSGLQFPNYSSELNVNALELDDSALYLCASSSGGVGWHVPHTDTQYFGPGTRLTVL.

Concerning this clonotype itself: This clone may be a read error of a much larger clone one base away. V is TRBV19 and J is TRBJ2-1, with a tentative D call TRBD2 (5 bases). The CDR3 length is 14 residues. Germline values: CDR1 LNHDA, CDR2 SQIVND (reference sequence). The CDR3 bases are TGTGTCAGTAGTTCGACGACTAACAACAATGAGCAGTTCTTC. Amino acids: CVSSSTTNNNEQFF.

The V gene is TRBV29-1, the J gene TRBJ2-7; D is tentatively TRBD1 or TRBD2 (5 bases each). The V gene's germline CDR1 is SQVTM and CDR2 ANQGSEA. The CDR3 consists of 16 residues. The CDR3 loop is CGAMSSGTGTPYEQYF. For the CDR3, the DNA is TGCGGCGCCATGTCATCTGGGACCGGAACTCCCTACGAGCAGTACTTC.

The chain couples TRBV4-1 to TRBJ2-2; no reliable D call. Germline loops: CDR1 MGHRA, CDR2 YSYEKL. Trimming took 0 bases from V and 1 from J, leaving 12 bases between them. This CDR3 is 17 amino acids long. The CDR3 DNA reads as TGCGCCAGCAGCCAAGAAAAGGCTTCAGGGAACACCGGGGAGCTGTTTTTT. Translating gives CASSQEKASGNTGELFF.

This clonotype is classed as medium-sized. The genes are TRBV12-3 or TRBV12-4 and TRBJ2-5, with D perhaps TRBD2 (5 bases). V was shortened by 5 bases and J by 3 bases, with 13 bases between the two germline ends. There are 14 residues in the CDR3. Here the CDR3 reads CASSPAGVEETQYF. The CDR3 nucleotides are TGTGCCAGCAGTCCCGCCGGGGTTGAAGAGACCCAGTACTTC.